This TCR beta chain is from a study of cytomegalovirus exposure and HLA in healthy donors (dated by TCRdb to the late 2010s). As for the study more broadly: An earlier analysis of fewer than 750 of the donors reported approximately 280 Gb of sequence data and 117 million unique TCR beta sequences obtained from roughly 170 million T cells. On average, about 240,000 unique TCR beta nucleotide sequences were sequenced per donor among a few hundred genotyped donors of the cohort, with roughly 18% of those sequences being non-productive. The later analysis used no new phenotypic data to find candidate immune exposures, relying instead on TCR beta sequences and their occurrence across donors. To predict cytomegalovirus infection status, the study brought together high-throughput TCR immunosequencing, statistical association of individual TCRs with disease status, and machine learning. Besides the first cohort of 666 subjects, a separate validation cohort made up of 120 different subjects was used. Typing coverage varied by locus: roughly 629-630 donors for A, B, C, DRB1 and DQB1; roughly 560 for DQA1; more than 600 for DPA1; about 450 for DPB1. A later genetic analysis took genome-wide SNP genotypes for about 55% of the 666 donors and used that subset as a discovery cohort. A later analysis re-examined previously published TCR beta repertoires from 600 to 700 donors and added high-resolution HLA genotyping to investigate patterns of TCR occurrence. Because of strong linkage in the cohort, roughly five DR-DQ haplotypes were treated as single units for association and clustering. About 300 gigabases of sequencing data and 70 million to 95 million unique TCR sequences made up an early release that covered approximately 620 HLA-typed donors. Donor age, sex, ethnicity and CMV serostatus were compiled together with the repertoire data. Among the roughly 410 genotyped donors, more than 70% belonged to the genetic ancestry cluster associated with self-reported Caucasian donors. Every discovery cohort repertoire had been produced on one sequencing platform. Both class I and class II loci were covered by HLA typing, at four-digit resolution. Using immunosequencing, the study profiled T cell repertoires from 666 subjects and related those repertoires to cytomegalovirus serostatus. The study aimed to test whether cataloging public T cell receptors could reveal signatures of past pathogen exposure. An earlier analysis of approximately 500 of the donors applied high-throughput TCR beta sequencing to assess whether each TCR beta V gene segment acted as functional or pseudogenic. On the study overall, not on this receptor specifically: Because the 87-base-pair reads could not distinguish some IMGT-functional V segments, including TRBV6-2 and TRBV6-3, those segments were excluded. Because HLA typing was missing for some donors at each locus, association tests included only the typed subset. The classifier was reported to diagnose cytomegalovirus status with high specificity and sensitivity in both the original cohort and the validation cohort. It was suggested by the authors that the approach could potentially be generalized to other disease states and immunological phenotypes. Correlated functional status among segregating V segments might reflect linkage disequilibrium, but an unknown experimental factor could not be ruled out. The earlier analysis of about 600 of the donors excluded approximately 17 rarely observed V segments, including chromosome 9 orphons, because counts were too low. In a later analysis, several top co-occurrence clusters were reported to appear linked to parvovirus B19, influenza, CMV and Epstein-Barr virus. Specific HLA alleles were associated with more than 15,000 TCR beta sequences at a false discovery rate of 0.05 in a later analysis. In a later analysis, most CMV-associated TCR beta chains were found to appear HLA-restricted, with HLA associations seemingly driven largely by CMV exposure. When HLA alleles, especially DR and DQ, strongly co-occurred, attributing TCR associations to individual alleles was difficult. In an earlier analysis of about 550 of the donors, most TCR beta V segments were observed in productive rearrangements about 87% or about 30% of the time, broadly matching IMGT annotations. A group of highly shared sequence variants was considered likely to be a technical artifact of the sequencing pipeline. A few of the identified cytomegalovirus-associated TCR beta chains were confirmed in vitro to be specific for cytomegalovirus antigens. For the cohort, immune exposure information was limited to CMV serostatus. Presence/absence analyses assumed roughly uniform sequencing depth across donors, an assumption that may not hold. A later genetic analysis associated a missense DCLRE1C variant with V-gene and J-gene trimming of TCR beta chains, and an independent cohort replicated the association. The cohort was sequenced for TCR beta chains only, and without alpha or paired-chain data the features that could be detected were limited. A further reported finding was that TCR beta sequences accurately predicted the HLA-A and HLA-B alleles for most subjects in the first cohort. A later analysis found that TCR association rates varied across HLA loci, with DRB1 alleles showing the most associated TCRs and HLA-C alleles the fewest. A total of roughly 160 TCR beta chains were listed by the study as associated with cytomegalovirus. In a later analysis, HLA-associated TCR beta chains showed more clonal expansion and lower generation probabilities than non-associated chains that were equally common. Across donors, most TCR sequences were observed very rarely, whereas some public TCRs were present in many individuals. In a later genetic analysis, fewer N-insertions in productive TCRs were reported among donors in an Asian-associated ancestry cluster than the 666-donor mean.

About this clone: This clone's antigen is unknown. No base quality information exists; no much larger clone differs at one position.

The germline V end is reduced by 5 bases and the J end by 2 bases; junction bases left unmatched: 8. The CDR3 starts with the cysteine, ends with the phenylalanine, and has 15 residues. The entry retains the CDR3 DNA only, 45 bases that are in frame from base 1. CDR1 and CDR2 are read off the germline V gene (reference sequence) as SEHNR and FQNEAQ. Libraries were constructed by the immunoSEQ multiplex PCR assay. For the multiplex PCR, a mixture combining 60 forward primers for TCR Vbeta segments and 13 reverse primers for TCR Jbeta segments was used. Amplification of the CDR3 region of rearranged TCR beta genes was performed with a multiplex PCR assay on genomic DNA. The amplified TCR beta libraries were sequenced on the Illumina HiSeq System as 87-base-pair reads. Regarding the original processing steps: A later analysis counted 65 million to 90 million unique TCR beta chains across the 500 to 850 repertoires, and some 11 million of these chains were shared by at least two donors. A nearest-neighbor algorithm error-corrected the raw reads and collapsed the reads into unique sequences, merging closely related sequences to remove PCR and sequencing errors. Alignment of CDR3 sequences to IMGT reference sequences was used to assign V, D and J gene segments. For a sequence to be retained, a match of at least six nucleotides was required to both a V gene segment and a J gene segment. A rearrangement counted as productive if the CDR3 had no stop codons and remained in frame with V and J, and every other rearrangement counted as non-productive. CDR3 was defined according to IMGT convention as the region running from the second conserved V-encoded cysteine to the conserved J-encoded phenylalanine. Sequences without an unambiguous match to a single V gene segment were excluded from the earlier analysis of a few hundred of the donors. In an earlier analysis of roughly 500 of the donors, V segments were called functional above 56.7% productive rearrangements and were called segregating when the between-donor standard deviation exceeded 5%. A statistical classification framework was built for diagnosing cytomegalovirus status from the catalog of TCR beta chain sequences. A later analysis assigned V and J genes by comparing TCR nucleotide sequences with IMGT/GENE-DB human TR gene sequences. A later analysis assigned CDR3 sequences and most-parsimonious VDJ recombination scenarios with the TCRdist pipeline. In a later analysis, every TCR beta chain was defined by the combination of its CDR3 amino acid sequence and its V-gene family, and reads without a unique V-gene family were dropped. A later analysis removed 592 highly shared, low-generation-probability nucleotide sequences to deal with suspected cross-contamination and a sequencing artifact. In a later analysis, a clonal expansion index was calculated for each public chain from normalized within-repertoire ranks of inferred template counts. A later analysis computed generation probabilities with a VDJ recombination model fitted to out-of-frame rearrangements, and checked the results against IGoR. In a later analysis, TCR-TCR, TCR-HLA and TCR-CMV co-occurrence was scored with hypergeometric tests, and a repertoire-size bias correction was applied to TCR pairs. A later analysis estimated false discovery rates by permuting HLA or CMV assignments 20 times. In a later analysis, co-occurring TCRs were grouped using DBSCAN, and TCRdist sequence similarity was added for clustering within HLA-allele-positive subsets. Co-occurrence clustering excluded repertoires with fewer than 30,000 or more than 120,000 public chains, plus five with anomalous nucleotide sharing. The clones in this table, taken by TCRdb from immuneACCESS, are in-frame only. Not every clone is retained; where verified, under half of the shortfall comes from an unresolved V gene, and the cause of the rest is unknown. That table furnishes V, J and clone size, whereas the DNA furnished D and trimming. In this sample the table shows about 190,000 clones, over 70% of which occur a single time. The ten biggest clones cover 3.5% to 4% of the sample.

The cohort comprised fewer than 700 healthy bone marrow donors. At the time of sampling, every cohort member was nominally healthy, though immune exposures that went unrecorded were likely present. The donor was CMV seronegative and was included in the group of around 320 seronegative cohort members. A peripheral blood sample was provided by each donor, and peripheral blood mononuclear cells were used for TCR beta sequencing. Genomic DNA extraction from the blood cell samples was performed with the Qiagen DNeasy Blood Extraction Kit. This clonotype originated in a man over 45 in good health and CMV-seronegative. The chain is made from TRBV7-9 and TRBJ2-5; 7 bases in the middle match TRBD2. The source material was PBMCs. The CDR3 reads as follows: CASSPTGGGQETQYF. In nucleotide form, the sequence is TGTGCCAGCAGCCCGACGGGGGGTGGGCAAGAGACCCAGTACTTC.